This T cell receptor (beta chain) was profiled in a study of OX40 agonist ivuxolimab in advanced cancers. The overall study: Treatment of patients was with ivuxolimab, an agonistic anti-OX40 (CD134) antibody.

V was cut by 1 base and J by 0 bases, with 8 bases left in between. Per the germline V gene, CDR1 is SGHVS and CDR2 is FNYEAQ. The length of the CDR3 is 15 residues. Data came from immunoSEQ multiplex PCR; TCRdb stores just in-frame clones and leaves some out. The table includes over 55,000 clones, 75% to 85% detected once. Patients were ruled out by autoimmune disease history or systemic immunosuppression. The V and J genes are TRBV7-6 and TRBJ2-3; no clear D gene. Source: CD4+ or CD8+ T cells sorted from blood, taken in a trial of the OX40 agonist ivuxolimab. The receptor comes from an adult with an advanced solid tumor such as melanoma, head and neck, liver or kidney cancer. The CDR3 region is CASSLVGQSTDTQYF. In nucleotides, the CDR3 is TGTGCCAGCAGCTTAGTTGGTCAGAGCACAGATACGCAGTATTTT.